This T cell receptor (beta chain) is drawn from a study of blood T cell repertoires in COVID-19 (dated by TCRdb to about 2020). Looking at the study overall: The collaborator samples originated in the United States, Italy and Spain and spanned the acute and convalescent phases of COVID-19. The prospective study material was composed of cDNA or gDNA derived from T cells, B-cell-depleted T cells, or PBMCs. Deeply sampled blood TCRbeta repertoires from subjects exposed to, actively infected with, or recovered from COVID-19 were included in the dataset. The repertoires were made available in a free public database intended to serve as a resource for research on the immune response to SARS-CoV-2. The samples were drawn from two sources: the first 160 participants of the ongoing ImmuneRACE study, and fewer than 1,500 subjects contributed by 6 global collaborators. Sample metadata almost always included a de-identified subject ID, COVID-19 status, age in years and sex. Where HLA class I and class II types were available, the types were taken from metadata supplied by the sample provider, not from assay-based typing. Study-level results and caveats: The quantity of clinical and demographic metadata differed by source and by participant and was supplied without curation.

At the junction V is shortened by 5 bases and J by 4 bases; bases outside the gene matches: 12. Via the germline V gene (reference sequence), CDR1 is MNHNY and CDR2 SVGAGI. The CDR3 measures 19 amino acids from cysteine to phenylalanine. Only CDR3 DNA remains: 57 bases, in frame from the first base. The immunoSEQ Assay, a bias-controlled multiplex PCR, was used to amplify TCRbeta CDR3 regions from genomic DNA. The authors' analysis ran thus. The number of nucleated cells in each sample was estimated by amplification of reference gene primers within the assay. To quantify the absolute abundance of each unique TCRbeta CDR3 rearrangement, sequence reads were collapsed and filtered. Productive Simpson clonality was computed per sample as the square root of Simpson's diversity index over productive rearrangements. Sourced from immuneACCESS, this table was stored by TCRdb with only in-frame sequences that have V and J called. A share of the clones is absent; for the studies checked, an unresolved V gene accounts for under half, and the remainder has no known explanation. The DNA was the basis for D and trimming; V, J and clone size are from that table. In all, the sample holds a few hundred thousand clones, and 80% to 90% of those were seen once. The ten largest clones capture more than 4% of the sample.

Participants in the prospective study were enrolled through a virtual design, were aged about 18 to 100 years, and lived in about 25 United States geographic areas. In the prospective study, participants were assigned to cohorts based on the clinical history participants reported in a screening survey and a study questionnaire. A participant counted as exposed if, within 2 weeks of entering the study, that participant had been in contact with someone who had a PCR-confirmed or clinician-diagnosed COVID-19 case. In the prospective study, whole blood, serum and a nasopharyngeal or oropharyngeal swab were collected from each participant by mobile phlebotomists. Additional blood draws and questionnaires over a roughly two-month period could optionally be provided by prospective study participants. Blood samples from the prospective study were shipped frozen or at room temperature prior to DNA extraction.

Comment on this clone: Its antigen remains unidentified. No much larger clone is present one base from it, and per-base qualities are unavailable.

The chain is made from TRBV6-6 and TRBJ2-3; 16 of the junction bases match TRBD2. The sequence was obtained from a woman in her twenties or thirties who had been exposed to COVID-19. The sequenced sample was PBMCs or T cells enriched from blood (not recorded which). Here is the DNA: TGTGCCAGCAGTCCCATCGGGACTAGCGGGGGGGCCGGGTCAGATACGCAGTATTTT. This codes for CASSPIGTSGGAGSDTQYF.